This T cell receptor beta chain derives from a study of cytomegalovirus exposure and HLA in healthy donors. Across the whole study: The 650 to 850 first-cohort repertoires and the 95 to 150 validation repertoires shared the same platform, a later analysis reported.

Germline values: CDR1 MGHRA, CDR2 YSYEKL. The CDR3 covers 15 residues. V shed 1 base and J shed 1 base, with 7 bases lying between them. Repertoires were generated with immunoSEQ multiplex PCR, while TCRdb's copy carries only in-frame clones and drops some. This sample yields 150,000 or so clones, of which about 91% are seen a single time; about 8.2% belongs to the top ten. The J gene is TRBJ2-2, the V gene TRBV4-1, with D unclear. Sequencing was done on a sample of PBMCs. The clonotype comes from a woman aged 18 to 35 in good health and CMV-seropositive. The CDR3 nucleotides read TGCGCCAGCAGCCAAGGTAGCCAGAACACCGGGGAGCTGTTTTTT. Translation gives CASSQGSQNTGELFF.